A single sample gave rise to the 15 T cell receptor beta chains below, sequenced in a study of T cells in tuberculosis. Sorting used thawed, overnight-rested PBMC stained with anti-CD3, a viability dye and GMM-loaded CD1B tetramer. C32 glucose monomycolate from Rhodococcus equi was loaded onto the CD1B tetramers. Some clones are missing from TCRdb's copy, which holds only in-frame ones; the method was immunoSEQ multiplex PCR. The sample has approximately 57,000 clones; roughly 88% are singletons. Sequences were obtained from CD1b-GMM tetramer-negative cells sorted from PBMCs. These TCRs come from an adult woman with latent tuberculosis.

V is TRBV18 and J is TRBJ2-2; D possibly corresponds to TRBD2 (5 bases). Germline assignment: CDR1 KGHSH and CDR2 LQKENI. The CDR3 contains 13 residues. Trimming took 5 bases from V and 6 from J, leaving 10 bases between them. CDR3 region: CASSTGIAGELFF. The CDR3 DNA sequence: TGTGCCAGCTCAACGGGGATCGCCGGGGAGCTGTTTTTT.

The rearrangement joins TRBV5-1 to TRBJ1-4; D not certain. This CDR3 is built from 14 residues. Between the trimmed V and J ends, which lost 3 bases and 0 bases, there was a span of 6 bases. Germline V gene sequence: CDR1 SGHRS, CDR2 YFSETQ. CDR3 protein: CASSWQATNEKLFF. For the CDR3, the DNA is TGCGCCAGCAGCTGGCAGGCAACTAATGAAAAACTGTTTTTT. Filled out from reference TRBV5-1 and TRBJ1-4, the complete variable domain reads KAGVTQTPRYLIKTRGQQVTLSCSPISGHRSVSWYQQTPGQGLQFLFEYFSETQRNKGNFPGRFSGRQFSNSRSEMNVSTLELGDSALYLCASSWQATNEKLFFGSGTQLSVL.

This chain connects TRBV5-1 to TRBJ2-5, with no clear D. V was shortened by 0 bases and J by 5 bases, with 5 bases between the two germline ends. There are 12 residues in the CDR3. Germline-derived CDR1 and CDR2 are SGHRS and YFSETQ. The CDR3 DNA reads TGCGCCAGCAGCTTGGCCAGTGAGACCCAGTACTTC. It is translated as CASSLASETQYF.

This rearrangement joins TRBV5-1 to TRBJ2-3; 11 bases match TRBD2. Germline CDR1 SGHRS, CDR2 YFSETQ. This CDR3 comprises 18 residues. V was pared by 4 bases and J by 0 bases, with 10 bases of the junction left unmatched. The CDR3: CASSTGLLAGDSTDTQYF. The DNA for the CDR3 is TGCGCCAGCAGCACCGGACTACTAGCGGGGGACAGCACAGATACGCAGTATTTT. Filled out from reference TRBV5-1 and TRBJ2-3, the complete variable domain reads KAGVTQTPRYLIKTRGQQVTLSCSPISGHRSVSWYQQTPGQGLQFLFEYFSETQRNKGNFPGRFSGRQFSNSRSEMNVSTLELGDSALYLCASSTGLLAGDSTDTQYFGPGTRLTVL.

Comments on this clone: One junction end disagrees with the germline gene, perhaps due to a read error. The chain uses TRBV7-7 and TRBJ2-5, with D possibly matching TRBD2 (5 bases). Germline values: CDR1 SSHAT, CDR2 FNYEAQ (reference sequence). There are 14 residues in the CDR3. In DNA, the CDR3 is TGTGCTAGCAGCTTACTCCGGGGACAAGAGACCCAGTACTTC. Encoded protein: CASSLLRGQETQYF.

The V call is TRBV6-6, the J call TRBJ1-5; 9 nucleotides match TRBD1. The V gene's germline CDR1 is MNHNY and CDR2 SVGAGI (reference sequence). This CDR3 region has 15 residues. With 7 bases clipped from V and 6 bases from J, the junction kept 10 bases outside the gene matches. The CDR3 DNA reads TGTGCCAGCAAAGTCGGAACAGGGGGCCCTCAGCCCCAGCATTTT. This codes for CASKVGTGGPQPQHF.

The rearrangement links TRBV4-1 to TRBJ2-3; TRBD2 matches at 11 bases. The CDR3 covers 14 residues. Germline loops: CDR1 MGHRA, CDR2 YSYEKL. Trimming removed 5 bases from V and 5 bases from J; junction bases left unmatched: 3. CDR3 sequence reads: CASSRLAGKDTQYF. The CDR3 nucleotides are TGCGCCAGCAGCAGACTAGCGGGAAAAGATACGCAGTATTTT.

This chain uses TRBV28 with TRBJ1-2; maybe TRBD1 (5 bases). The CDR3 runs 14 residues. V gave up 7 bases and J gave up 5 bases, with 17 bases separating them. CDR1 and CDR2 from the germline V gene are MDHEN and SYDVKM. The CDR3 protein is CASTSGGGSYGYTF. CDR3 in DNA: TGTGCCAGCACCAGTGGCGGGGGGTCGTATGGCTACACCTTC.

V is TRBV7-6 and J is TRBJ2-2, with 7 bases lining up with TRBD1. The CDR3 runs to 15 residues. The germline gives CDR1 SGHVS, CDR2 FNYEAQ. V shed 5 bases and J 6 bases; nucleotides not matched to a gene: 9. CDR3 in DNA: TGTGCCAGCAGCCCCCGGTGGGACAGATCCGGGGAGCTGTTTTTT. Protein sequence: CASSPRWDRSGELFF. The variable domain in full, with the rest retrieved from reference TRBV7-6 and TRBJ2-2, is GAGVSQSPRYKVTKRGQDVALRCDPISGHVSLYWYRQALGQGPEFLTYFNYEAQQDKSGLPNDRFSAERPEGSISTLTIQRTEQRDSAMYRCASSPRWDRSGELFFGEGSRLTVL.

V and J are TRBV7-6 and TRBJ2-2; maybe TRBD1 (6 bases). The length of the CDR3 is 15 residues. Trimming removed 5 bases at V and 4 bases at J, with 14 bases between. Per the germline V gene, CDR1 is SGHVS and CDR2 is FNYEAQ. The CDR3 reads CASSADRLGTGELFF. The CDR3 DNA is TGTGCCAGCAGCGCAGACAGGCTCGGCACCGGGGAGCTGTTTTTT.

The chain has TRBV6-6 and TRBJ1-1; D gene unclear. The V end lost 2 bases, the J end lost 5 bases, and 15 bases lay between the germline ends. The length of the CDR3 is 15 residues. CDR1 and CDR2 from the germline V gene are MNHNY and SVGAGI (reference sequence). The CDR3, as DNA: TGTGCCAGCAGTTACCTGCGACCAACGAGGACTGAAGCTTTCTTT. This sequence encodes CASSYLRPTRTEAFF.

The chain is built from TRBV6-1 and TRBJ1-2, with 9 bases fitting TRBD1. The CDR3 runs to 15 residues. In germline, CDR1 is MNHNS, CDR2 SASEGT. Germline trimming cut 6 bases from V and 4 bases from J; bases unmatched to any gene: 9. The CDR3 DNA sequence: TGTGCCAGCAGCCGTACAGGGGGCGAAGGCTATGGCTACACCTTC. Its protein product is CASSRTGGEGYGYTF.

The J gene is TRBJ1-2, the V gene TRBV2; no clear D. V shed 0 bases and J shed 6 bases, with 11 bases lying between them. The germline CDR1 and CDR2 sequences are SNHLY and FYNNEI. The CDR3 has 14 amino acids. CDR3 sequence: CASSEAGGVDGYTF. DNA of the CDR3: TGTGCCAGCAGTGAAGCAGGCGGGGTAGATGGCTACACCTTC.

Worth noting for this clone: The conserved phenylalanine or tryptophan normally closing the CDR3 is absent here, so this likely arose from a read error. J is TRBJ1-2 and V is TRBV7-9, with D possibly TRBD1 on 5 matching bases. The V and J ends lost 1 base and 6 bases respectively, with 9 bases between them. This CDR3 has 13 residues. The V gene's germline CDR1 is SEHNR and CDR2 FQNEAQ (reference sequence). The CDR3 loop reads CASSLGGTDGYTS. The CDR3 nucleotides are TGTGCCAGCAGCTTAGGCGGGACGGATGGCTACACCTCC.

This rearrangement joins TRBV5-6 to TRBJ2-1; D is possibly TRBD2 (5 bases). This CDR3 contains 12 residues. The germline V gene has CDR1 SGHDT and CDR2 YYEEEE. V was shortened by 3 bases and J by 8 bases, with 9 bases between the two germline ends. The CDR3, as DNA: TGTGCCAGCAGCTCATCCGGGGATGAGCAGTTCTTC. This encodes CASSSSGDEQFF.